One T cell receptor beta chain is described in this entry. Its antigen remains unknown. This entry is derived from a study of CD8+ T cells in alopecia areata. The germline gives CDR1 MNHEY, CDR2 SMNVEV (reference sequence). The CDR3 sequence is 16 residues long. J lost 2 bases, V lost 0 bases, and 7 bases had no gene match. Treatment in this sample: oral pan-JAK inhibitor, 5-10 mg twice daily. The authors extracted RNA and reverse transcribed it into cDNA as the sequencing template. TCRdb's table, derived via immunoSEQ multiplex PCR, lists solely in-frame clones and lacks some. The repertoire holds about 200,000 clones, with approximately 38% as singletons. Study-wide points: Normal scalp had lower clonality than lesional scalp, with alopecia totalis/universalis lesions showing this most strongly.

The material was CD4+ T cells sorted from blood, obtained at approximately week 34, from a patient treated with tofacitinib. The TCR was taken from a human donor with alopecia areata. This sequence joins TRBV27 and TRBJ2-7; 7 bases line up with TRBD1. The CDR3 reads CASSLSRAGTAYEQYF. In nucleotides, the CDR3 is TGTGCCAGCAGTTTATCACGGGCAGGGACAGCCTACGAGCAGTACTTC.